This T cell receptor (beta chain) was recorded in a study of blood T cell repertoires in COVID-19. Some clones are missing from TCRdb's copy, which holds only in-frame ones; the method was immunoSEQ multiplex PCR. The sample carries under 300,000 clones, more than 70% recorded once. Germline V gene data show CDR1 as WSHSY and CDR2 as SAAADI. The CDR3 has 15 amino acids. Trimming left V 5 bases short and J 0 bases short, with 13 bases between. This chain connects TRBV10-2 to TRBJ1-1; D might be TRBD1 (6 bases). Sequenced: PBMCs or T cells enriched from blood (not recorded which). The receptor was derived from a woman aged 55 to 70 in a cohort exposed to, infected with or recovered from COVID-19 (not recorded which). CDR3 sequence (DNA): TGCGCCAGCAGTCCACAGGGCACCTTGAACACTGAAGCTTTCTTT. Translation: CASSPQGTLNTEAFF.